This TCR beta chain is from a study of CD8 T cells in ankylosing spondylitis. The V end lost 5 bases, the J end lost 2 bases, and 9 bases lay between the germline ends. This CDR3 has 13 residues. TCRdb independently ran MiXCR on the 5' RACE reads; one entry per CDR3 protein. The sample has about 540,000 distinct CDR3 sequences, roughly 13% seen once. This clonotype was counted many times. Its specificity is unknown. Overall study results and limits: A motif of 7 to 9 highly homologous TCR beta variants was seen as apparently characteristic of ankylosing spondylitis blood. Earlier studies detected some motif variants in reactive arthritis synovial fluid and blood. From matched ankylosing spondylitis synovial fluid, disease-linked clones were reportedly recovered at significantly enriched levels. The authors found the disease-linked clones to be CD8+ and relatively rare in peripheral blood.

Sequenced input: blood, either unsorted or a sorted T cell fraction (not recorded which). J is TRBJ1-1 and V is TRBV12-3 or TRBV12-4; D is perhaps TRBD1 (6 bases). The TCR was taken from a male donor with ankylosing spondylitis. CDR3 loop: CASSRDINTEAFF. CDR3 nucleotides: TGTGCCAGCAGTAGGGACATAAACACTGAAGCTTTCTTT.